Below, one T cell receptor (beta chain) is given with its context. Source study methods: Amplification of reference gene primers provided the estimated nucleated cell counts. Method: immunoSEQ multiplex PCR; TCRdb's copy keeps in-frame clones and lacks some. V and J calls and clone size are as listed in that table; D and trimming were resolved from the DNA. The sample lists hundreds of thousands of clones; about 87% were seen once. The junction had 1 base not matched to a gene; V was cut back by 4 bases and J by 0 bases. Germline loops: CDR1 SGDLS, CDR2 YYNGEE. This CDR3 spans 14 amino acids. The sample belongs to a study of blood T cell repertoires in COVID-19. Study-level background: Acute-phase and convalescent COVID-19 samples originated in the United States, Italy and Spain. Sample material is recorded as cDNA or gDNA derived from T cells, B-cell-depleted T cells, or PBMCs.

J is TRBJ1-2 and V is TRBV9; 9 nucleotides agree with TRBD1. The clonotype originates from a middle-aged woman who had recovered from COVID-19. The specimen was peripheral blood. The CDR3 DNA reads TGTGCCAGCAGCTGGACAGGGGCTAACTATGGCTACACCTTC. This codes for CASSWTGANYGYTF. Full variable domain (outside the CDR3, taken from reference TRBV9 and TRBJ1-2): DSGVTQTPKHLITATGQRVTLRCSPRSGDLSVYWYQQSLDQGLQFLIQYYNGEERAKGNILERFSAQQFPDLHSELNLSSLELGDSALYFCASSWTGANYGYTFGSGTRLTVV.